The 30 T cell receptor beta chains listed next were all sequenced from one sample in a study of T cell changes during pregnancy in multiple sclerosis. TCRdb's copy holds only in-frame clones and misses some; the assay was immunoSEQ multiplex PCR. The sample holds around 96,000 clones, almost 95% seen once. The sample was peripheral blood, taken in the third trimester of pregnancy. The receptors stem from a female donor with multiple sclerosis, enrolled in a pregnancy study.

The rearrangement links TRBV6-6 to TRBJ2-5; 11 nucleotides match TRBD1. The CDR3 spans 15 residues. J lost 7 bases, V lost 5 bases, and 9 bases had no gene match. The germline V gene has CDR1 MNHNY and CDR2 SVGAGI (reference sequence). CDR3 sequence (DNA): TGTGCCAGCAGTACCGGACAGGGGGCTGGTGGGACCCAGTACTTC. Translated, it gives CASSTGQGAGGTQYF.

The table lists this clone with a few counts. The rearrangement uses TRBV7-2 and TRBJ2-7; possible D gene TRBD1, 6 bases. Deletions cut 5 bases from V and 3 bases from J, with 14 bases between. Germline values: CDR1 SGHTA, CDR2 FQGNSA. This CDR3 is 14 amino acids long. The CDR3 nucleotides are TGTGCCAGCAGCCGTCAACAGGGATACTACGAGCAGTACTTC. Encoded protein: CASSRQQGYYEQYF.

This chain connects TRBV6-1 to TRBJ1-4; 8 bases match TRBD1. This CDR3 is built from 15 residues. Germline V CDR1 and CDR2: MNHNS, SASEGT. Germline trimming cut 0 bases from V and 8 bases from J; bases unmatched to any gene: 5. As DNA, the CDR3 is TGTGCCAGCAGTGAAGCTCAGGGGACAGGCGAAAAACTGTTTTTT. Residues: CASSEAQGTGEKLFF.

The V and J genes are TRBV6-5 and TRBJ1-3; TRBD1 might be the D (6 bases). The CDR3 is 15 residues long. V lost 8 bases and J 2 bases, leaving 16 bases between the germline ends. CDR1 and CDR2 (germline): MNHEY, SVGAGI. CDR3: CASARQATAGNTIYF. The CDR3 DNA reads TGTGCCAGCGCTCGACAGGCGACCGCTGGAAACACCATATATTTT.

This chain connects TRBV6-5 to TRBJ1-5, with a possible D match to TRBD1 (5 bases). The germline V gene has CDR1 MNHEY and CDR2 SVGAGI. Trimming removed 2 bases from V and 7 bases from J, with 9 bases in between. The CDR3 has 13 residues. Written as DNA, the CDR3 is TGTGCCAGCAGTTACGCCCGGGGGCAGCCCCAGCATTTT. Its translation is CASSYARGQPQHF.

This clone occurred once. The genes are TRBV7-2 and TRBJ1-2, with D perhaps TRBD1 (6 bases). V was pared by 2 bases and J by 7 bases, with 20 bases between. CDR3 length equals 16 residues. Germline-derived CDR1 and CDR2 are SGHTA and FQGNSA. The CDR3 spells CASSLRTGNSPGGYTF. CDR3 coding DNA: TGTGCCAGCAGCTTACGAACAGGGAATTCCCCTGGTGGCTACACCTTC.

The V gene is TRBV19, the J gene TRBJ1-5, with a possible D match to TRBD1 (6 bases). The CDR3 loop spans 16 amino acids. Per germline, CDR1 LNHDA and CDR2 SQIVND (reference sequence). The V end was cut by 4 bases, the J end by 2 bases, with 15 bases between. CDR3 loop: CASSNFQGSGNQPQHF. The CDR3 DNA is TGTGCCAGTAGTAATTTTCAGGGGTCGGGCAATCAGCCCCAGCATTTT.

The chain uses TRBV6-5 and TRBJ2-3, with D perhaps TRBD2 (6 bases). CDR1 is MNHEY and CDR2 is SVGAGI in the germline V gene. V was pared by 6 bases and J by 3 bases, with 10 bases between. CDR3 length: 13 residues. The DNA for the CDR3 is TGTGCCAGCAGGGCTAGCGCTACAGATACGCAGTATTTT. Residues: CASRASATDTQYF.

V is TRBV7-2 and J is TRBJ2-1; 8 positions match TRBD2. The CDR3 length is 16 residues. Germline V gives CDR1 SGHTA, CDR2 FQGNSA. After removal of 3 bases from V and 0 bases from J, the junction contained 4 bases not matched to a gene. In DNA, the CDR3 is TGTGCCAGCAGCTTGGATCTAGCGGGCTCCTACAATGAGCAGTTCTTC. This translates into CASSLDLAGSYNEQFF.

The rearrangement links TRBV7-9 to TRBJ2-7, with 7 bases aligning to TRBD2. CDR1 is SEHNR and CDR2 is FQNEAQ in the germline V gene (reference sequence). This CDR3 spans 17 amino acids. The J segment lost 3 bases and the V segment lost 5 bases, leaving 16 bases of the junction unmatched. The CDR3 DNA follows: TGTGCCAGCAGCCCCCTCAGGTCCCGGGAGGTCGTCTACGAGCAGTACTTC. This codes for CASSPLRSREVVYEQYF.

In the case of this clone: At one boundary the junction diverges from the germline segment, which might be a read error. The chain employs TRBV28 and TRBJ1-2; possibly TRBD1 for D (6 bases). CDR1 is MDHEN and CDR2 is SYDVKM in the germline V gene. The CDR3 extends over 13 amino acids. This chain's CDR3 is CASSLGLGQTGSF. CDR3 bases: TGTGCCAGCAGTTTAGGGCTGGGACAAACAGGGAGCTTC.

The CDR3 bases are TGTGCCAGCAGCGCCCGACAGGGGGCTTTAGATACGCAGTATTTT. Encoded protein: CASSARQGALDTQYF. V and J are TRBV7-2 and TRBJ2-3, with 10 bases lining up with TRBD1. V lost 5 bases to trimming and J lost 5 bases; unmatched junction nucleotides: 7. The germline V gene has CDR1 SGHTA and CDR2 FQGNSA. The CDR3 has 15 amino acids.

This chain connects TRBV4-3 to TRBJ2-3; the match to TRBD2 covers 11 bases. Trimming cost V 1 base and J 2 bases; bases outside gene matches: 5. Germline V gives CDR1 LGHNA, CDR2 YSLEER. The CDR3 consists of 17 residues. CDR3 coding DNA: TGCGCCAGCAGCCAAGGCGGGGGACTAGCGGCCACAGATACGCAGTATTTT. Translated, it gives CASSQGGGLAATDTQYF.

The J gene is TRBJ2-1, the V gene TRBV11-3, with 7 bases matching TRBD2. The CDR3 sequence is 14 residues long. The V segment lost 6 bases and the J segment 3 bases; nucleotides outside the gene matches: 5. Looked up from germline, CDR1 is SGHNT and CDR2 is YENEEA. CDR3 in DNA: TGTGCCAGCAGTCCTAGCGGCAACTACAATGAGCAGTTCTTC. Translating gives CASSPSGNYNEQFF.

The chain carries TRBV5-4 and TRBJ2-7; a weak D match, TRBD1 (5 bases). CDR3 length: 14 amino acids. Trimming cost V 0 bases and J 5 bases, with 12 bases left between them. The germline V gene has CDR1 SGHNT and CDR2 YYREEE (reference sequence). The CDR3 DNA reads TGTGCCAGCAGCTTGGGACAGCTTCCTCACGAGCAGTACTTC. Protein sequence: CASSLGQLPHEQYF.

The chain joins TRBV5-8 to TRBJ2-2; D is possibly TRBD2 (6 bases). V dropped 5 bases and J dropped 3 bases, with 14 bases sitting between them. The CDR3 has 15 residues. Germline loops: CDR1 SGHTS, CDR2 YDEGEE. This chain's CDR3 is CASRAGFMDTGELFF. DNA for the CDR3: TGTGCCAGCAGGGCGGGATTCATGGACACCGGGGAGCTGTTTTTT.

The chain uses TRBV6-1 and TRBJ1-5, with 7 bases that match TRBD1. V was clipped by 4 bases and J by 5 bases; unmatched bases: 17. The CDR3 is made up of 18 amino acids. The germline CDR1 and CDR2 sequences are MNHNS and SASEGT. Written as DNA, the CDR3 is TGTGCCAGCAGTGGGGTCTTTACAGGGGCCCCGGTTGATCAGCCCCAGCATTTT. Residues: CASSGVFTGAPVDQPQHF.

This rearrangement joins TRBV28 to TRBJ2-2; TRBD1 matches 8 bases. J lost 6 bases, V lost 4 bases, and 7 bases had no gene match. The length of the CDR3 is 15 residues. Germline loops: CDR1 MDHEN, CDR2 SYDVKM. The CDR3 DNA sequence: TGTGCCAGCAGTTCCGGACAGGGCCGCGCCGGGGAGCTGTTTTTT. It encodes CASSSGQGRAGELFF.

This clone came up once. The rearrangement uses TRBV29-1 and TRBJ2-7; 8 bases align to TRBD1. The V and J ends lost 7 bases and 0 bases, in that order; junction bases with no gene match: 5. Germline-derived CDR1 and CDR2 are SQVTM and ANQGSEA. The length of the CDR3 is 13 residues. The CDR3 loop reads CSAWTGNSYEQYF. In nucleotides, the CDR3 is TGCAGCGCCTGGACAGGGAACTCCTACGAGCAGTACTTC.

This clone was recorded once. This chain connects TRBV28 to TRBJ2-7, with D tentatively TRBD1 (5 bases). V lost 6 bases and J lost 1, with 7 bases in between. The CDR3 loop spans 12 amino acids. Germline V CDR1 and CDR2: MDHEN, SYDVKM. As DNA, the CDR3 is TGTGCCAGCAGCAGGGCTTCCTACGAGCAGTACTTC. This sequence encodes CASSRASYEQYF.

The chain combines TRBV7-9 with TRBJ1-5, with 7 positions matching TRBD1. The ends lost 3 bases at V and 9 bases at J; junction bases unmatched: 8. The CDR3 extends over 14 amino acids. Per the germline V gene, CDR1 is SEHNR and CDR2 is FQNEAQ (reference sequence). In DNA form, the CDR3 reads TGTGCCAGCAGCTTTGACAGGGTGGATGGGCCCCAGCATTTT. Its protein is CASSFDRVDGPQHF.

The chain is built from TRBV6-1 and TRBJ2-7, with no clear D. CDR3 length equals 14 residues. Trimming took off 6 bases at V and 4 bases at J, with 16 bases between the two ends. The germline CDR1 and CDR2 sequences are MNHNS and SASEGT. The CDR3 region is CASSKKELKYEQYF. The CDR3 DNA reads TGTGCCAGCAGCAAAAAAGAACTGAAGTACGAGCAGTACTTC.

This clone has only one observation. The rearrangement joins TRBV14 to TRBJ2-1; 8 nucleotides agree with TRBD1. CDR3 size: 19 residues. Looked up from germline, CDR1 is SGHDN and CDR2 is FVKESK. V trimming: 5 bases; J trimming: 0 bases; junction bases outside the gene matches: 15. In nucleotides, the CDR3 is TGTGCCAGCAGCGTCCAGGGGGCGTCAGTCCCGGGCTCCTACAATGAGCAGTTCTTC. Translation gives CASSVQGASVPGSYNEQFF.

In nucleotides, the CDR3 is TGTGCCAGTAGTCTGCCTCCTCCCCGGGGAGCCGGGGAGCTGTTTTTT. Translation: CASSLPPPRGAGELFF. The chain recombines TRBV19 with TRBJ2-2, with a tentative D call TRBD2 (5 bases). CDR3 length: 16 amino acids. Deletions cut 5 bases from V and 6 bases from J, with 19 bases between. Germline-derived CDR1 and CDR2 are LNHDA and SQIVND (reference sequence).

This chain connects TRBV5-1 to TRBJ1-2; the D gene is possibly TRBD1 (6 bases). The CDR3 extends over 17 amino acids. Germline V lookup: CDR1 SGHRS, CDR2 YFSETQ. The germline V and J ends were trimmed by 6 bases and 3 bases, with 24 bases remaining between them. CDR3 in DNA: TGCGCCAGCAACCTGGGGGCCAGCAACCCATTCTACTATGGCTACACCTTC. Translation: CASNLGASNPFYYGYTF. Based on the CDR3 plus reference TRBV5-1 and TRBJ1-2, the full variable domain is KAGVTQTPRYLIKTRGQQVTLSCSPISGHRSVSWYQQTPGQGLQFLFEYFSETQRNKGNFPGRFSGRQFSNSRSEMNVSTLELGDSALYLCASNLGASNPFYYGYTFGSGTRLTVV.

The chain carries TRBV4-1 and TRBJ2-3; TRBD1 matches at 8 bases. Germline V gene sequence: CDR1 MGHRA, CDR2 YSYEKL. Trimming removed 4 bases from V and 1 base from J; junction bases left unmatched: 10. CDR3 length equals 17 residues. CDR3 residues: CASSRAGTGGGTDTQYF. In nucleotides, the CDR3 is TGCGCCAGCAGCCGGGCCGGGACAGGAGGGGGCACAGATACGCAGTATTTT.

This chain joins TRBV5-6 and TRBJ2-1; a weak D match, TRBD1 (5 bases). The CDR3 loop spans 14 amino acids. Germline V gives CDR1 SGHDT, CDR2 YYEEEE. With 2 bases removed from V and 6 bases from J, the gap between germline ends came to 12 bases. The CDR3 nucleotides read TGTGCCAGCAGCTTTGACAGATTCGGCAATGAGCAGTTCTTC. It encodes CASSFDRFGNEQFF.

The chain links TRBV7-2 to TRBJ2-7; no definite D call. Looked up from germline, CDR1 is SGHTA and CDR2 is FQGNSA. This CDR3 spans 14 amino acids. The ends were cut back, 3 bases at V and 7 bases at J, with 16 bases in the middle. The CDR3 DNA sequence: TGTGCCAGCAGCTTTTCCCCCACTGTAAAAGAGCAGTACTTC. Encoded protein: CASSFSPTVKEQYF.

V usage is TRBV27 and J usage is TRBJ2-7, with D possibly matching TRBD1 (5 bases). This CDR3 region has 16 residues. Deletions cut 7 bases from V and 0 bases from J, with 19 bases between. Per germline, CDR1 MNHEY and CDR2 SMNVEV (reference sequence). CDR3 nucleotides: TGTGCCAGCACCCCTCTAAACACAGGCCTCTCCTACGAGCAGTACTTC. Translation gives CASTPLNTGLSYEQYF.

The V call is TRBV4-2, the J call TRBJ1-4, with 8 nucleotides matching TRBD1. V gave up 5 bases and J gave up 6 bases; unmatched junction bases: 8. Germline assignment: CDR1 LGHNA and CDR2 YNFKEQ. The CDR3 is made up of 15 amino acids. The CDR3 spells CASSSLQGEYEKLFF. DNA of the CDR3: TGTGCCAGCAGCTCCCTACAGGGGGAGTATGAAAAACTGTTTTTT.